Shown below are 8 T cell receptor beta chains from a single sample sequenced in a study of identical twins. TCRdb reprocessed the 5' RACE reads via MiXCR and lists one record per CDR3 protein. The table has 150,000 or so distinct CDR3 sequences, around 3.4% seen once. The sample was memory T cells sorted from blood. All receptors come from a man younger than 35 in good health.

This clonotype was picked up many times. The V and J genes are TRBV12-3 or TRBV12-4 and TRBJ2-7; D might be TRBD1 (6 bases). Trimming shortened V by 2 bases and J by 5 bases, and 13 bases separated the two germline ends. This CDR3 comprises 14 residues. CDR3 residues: CASSLTGSVNEQYF. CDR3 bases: TGTGCCAGCAGTTTAACAGGGTCCGTGAACGAGCAGTACTTC.

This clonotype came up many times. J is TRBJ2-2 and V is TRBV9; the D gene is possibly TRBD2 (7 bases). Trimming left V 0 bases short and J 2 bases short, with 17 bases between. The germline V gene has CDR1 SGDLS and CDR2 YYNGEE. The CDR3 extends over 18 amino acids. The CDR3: CASSVAAGGLINTGELFF. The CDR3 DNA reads TGTGCCAGCAGCGTAGCCGCCGGGGGGCTGATTAACACCGGGGAGCTGTTTTTT.

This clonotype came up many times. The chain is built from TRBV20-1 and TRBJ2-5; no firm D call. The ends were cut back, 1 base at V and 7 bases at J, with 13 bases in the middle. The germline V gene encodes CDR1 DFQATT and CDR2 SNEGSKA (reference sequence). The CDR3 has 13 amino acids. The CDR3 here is CSARVGTGLTQYF. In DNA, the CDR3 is TGCAGTGCTAGAGTGGGCACCGGTTTGACCCAGTACTTC.

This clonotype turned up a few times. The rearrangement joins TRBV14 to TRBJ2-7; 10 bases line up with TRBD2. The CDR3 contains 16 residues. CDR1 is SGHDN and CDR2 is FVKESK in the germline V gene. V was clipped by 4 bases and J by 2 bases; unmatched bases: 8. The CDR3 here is CASSPRASGGTYEQYF. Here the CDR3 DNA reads TGTGCCAGCAGCCCCCGGGCTAGCGGGGGAACCTACGAGCAGTACTTC.

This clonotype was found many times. The CDR3 coding sequence is TGTGCCAGCAGTTTTTCTTTCGGACTAGACCCATGGCGGGAGACCCAGTACTTC. It yields the protein CASSFSFGLDPWRETQYF. The chain has TRBV12-3 or TRBV12-4 and TRBJ2-5; 7 positions agree with TRBD2. This CDR3 region has 18 residues. V gave up 3 bases and J gave up 5 bases; unmatched junction bases: 18.

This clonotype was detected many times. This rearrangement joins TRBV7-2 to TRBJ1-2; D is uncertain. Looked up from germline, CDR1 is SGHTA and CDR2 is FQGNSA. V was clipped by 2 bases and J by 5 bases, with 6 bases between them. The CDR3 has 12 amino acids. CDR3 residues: CASSLSGYGYTF. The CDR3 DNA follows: TGTGCCAGCAGCTTATCAGGATATGGCTACACCTTC. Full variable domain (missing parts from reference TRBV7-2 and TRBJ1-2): GAGVSQSPSNKVTEKGKDVELRCDPISGHTALYWYRQSLGQGLEFLIYFQGNSAPDKSGLPSDRFSAERTGGSVSTLTIQRTQQEDSAVYLCASSLSGYGYTFGSGTRLTVV.

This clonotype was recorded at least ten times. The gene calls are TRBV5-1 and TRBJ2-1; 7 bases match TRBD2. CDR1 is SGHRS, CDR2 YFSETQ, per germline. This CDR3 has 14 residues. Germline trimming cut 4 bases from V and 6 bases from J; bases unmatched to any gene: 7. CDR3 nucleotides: TGCGCCAGCAGCACAAGCGGGGAGGCCAATGAGCAGTTCTTC. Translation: CASSTSGEANEQFF.

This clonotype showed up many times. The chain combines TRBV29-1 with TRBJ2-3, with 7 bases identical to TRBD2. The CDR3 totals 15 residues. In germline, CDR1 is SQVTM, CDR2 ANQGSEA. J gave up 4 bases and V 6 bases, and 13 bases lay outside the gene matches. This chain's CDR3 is CSVNREALAADTQYF. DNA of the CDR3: TGCAGCGTCAACCGGGAGGCTCTAGCAGCAGATACGCAGTATTTT.